This T cell receptor beta chain was obtained from a study of identical twins. TCRdb re-derived calls from the 5' RACE reads in MiXCR, one entry per CDR3 protein. The profile shows roughly 1,500,000 distinct CDR3 sequences, 25% to 35% of them singletons. This clonotype occurred many times. CDR1 is SQVTM and CDR2 is ANQGSEA in the germline V gene. The ends were cut back, 1 base at V and 5 bases at J, with 2 bases in the middle. The CDR3 spans 10 residues. Sequencing was performed on cord blood. The V gene is TRBV29-1, the J gene TRBJ1-2; D call uncertain. The receptor was derived from a newborn girl in good health. Here the CDR3 DNA reads TGCAGCGTTGAAGGATATGGCTACACCTTC. Amino acids: CSVEGYGYTF.